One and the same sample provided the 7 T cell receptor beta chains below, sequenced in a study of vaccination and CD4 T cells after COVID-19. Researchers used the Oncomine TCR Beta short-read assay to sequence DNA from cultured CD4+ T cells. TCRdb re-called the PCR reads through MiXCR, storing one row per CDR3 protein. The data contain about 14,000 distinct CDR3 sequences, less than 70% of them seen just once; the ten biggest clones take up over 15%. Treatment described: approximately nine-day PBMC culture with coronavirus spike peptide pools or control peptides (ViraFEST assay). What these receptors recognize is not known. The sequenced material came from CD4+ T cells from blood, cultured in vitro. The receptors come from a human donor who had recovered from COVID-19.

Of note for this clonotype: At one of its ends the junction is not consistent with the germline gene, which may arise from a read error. The CDR3 coding sequence is TGTGCTAGCAGCTTCTCGTCGACAGGGAGAGAGACCCAGTACTTC. Residues: CASSFSSTGRETQYF. V and J are TRBV7-7 and TRBJ2-5; TRBD1 matches 7 bases. The CDR3 totals 15 residues. Germline CDR1 SSHAT, CDR2 FNYEAQ (reference sequence).

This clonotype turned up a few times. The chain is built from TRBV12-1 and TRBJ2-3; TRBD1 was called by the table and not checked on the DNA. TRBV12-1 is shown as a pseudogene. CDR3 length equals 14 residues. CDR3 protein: CASRFRGIGDTQYF. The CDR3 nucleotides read TGTGCCAGCCGATTTAGGGGGATTGGAGATACGCAGTATTTT.

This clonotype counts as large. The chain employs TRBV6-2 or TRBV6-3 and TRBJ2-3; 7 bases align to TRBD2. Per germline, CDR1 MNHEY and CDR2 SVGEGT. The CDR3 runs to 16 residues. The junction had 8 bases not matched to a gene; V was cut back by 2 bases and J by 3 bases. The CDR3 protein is CASSYQGGSRTDTQYF. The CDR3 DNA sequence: TGTGCCAGCAGTTACCAGGGCGGGAGTCGGACAGATACGCAGTATTTT.

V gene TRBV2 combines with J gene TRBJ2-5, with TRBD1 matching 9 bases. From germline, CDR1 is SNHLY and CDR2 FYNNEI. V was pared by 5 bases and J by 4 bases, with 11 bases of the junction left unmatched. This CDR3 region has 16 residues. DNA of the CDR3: TGTGCCAGCAGTTTATCGACAGGGGGGTTAGGAGAGACCCAGTACTTC. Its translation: CASSLSTGGLGETQYF.

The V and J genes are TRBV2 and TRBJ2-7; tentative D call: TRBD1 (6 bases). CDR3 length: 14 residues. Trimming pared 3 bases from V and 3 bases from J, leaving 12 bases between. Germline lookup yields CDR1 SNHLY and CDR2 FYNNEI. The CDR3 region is CASSDWGQNYEQYF. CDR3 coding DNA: TGTGCCAGCAGTGACTGGGGACAAAACTACGAGCAGTACTTC.

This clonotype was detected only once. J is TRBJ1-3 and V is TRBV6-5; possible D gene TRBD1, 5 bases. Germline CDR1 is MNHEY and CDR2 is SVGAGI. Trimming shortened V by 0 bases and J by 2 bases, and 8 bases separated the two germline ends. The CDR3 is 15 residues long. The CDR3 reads CASSYSGRAGNTIYF. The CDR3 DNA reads TGTGCCAGCAGTTACTCCGGCAGGGCTGGAAACACCATATATTTT.

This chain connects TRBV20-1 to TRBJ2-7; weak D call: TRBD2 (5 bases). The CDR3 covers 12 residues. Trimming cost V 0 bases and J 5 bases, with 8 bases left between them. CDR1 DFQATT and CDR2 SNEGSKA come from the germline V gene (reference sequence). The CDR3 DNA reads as TGCAGTGCTAGAGACCCGGGAAACGAGCAGTACTTC. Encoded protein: CSARDPGNEQYF.